This is a list of T cell receptor beta chains from one sample in a study of cytomegalovirus exposure and HLA in healthy donors. Generated by immunoSEQ multiplex PCR, the TCRdb table keeps only in-frame clones and is missing some. In the table there are roughly 100,000 clones, around 72% of which are singletons. Material for sequencing was PBMCs. The receptors come from a man aged 35 to 55 in good health and CMV-seronegative. Each CDR3 is given with its conserved first and last residue. Each record gives: D gene, J gene, clone size, V gene, CDR3 protein, CDR3 DNA. D genes are given only for firm matches. Expanded clones get a size class; other rows say once, few or many, or leave the size out.

D: .; J: TRBJ1-6; size: .; V: TRBV10-2; CDR3: CASNKDILASPLHF; DNA: TGCGCCAGCAACAAAGACATTCTTGCCTCACCCCTCCACTTT
D: .; J: TRBJ2-3; size: .; V: TRBV7-2; CDR3: CASSFLGGRGDTQYF; DNA: TGTGCCAGCAGCTTTTTGGGGGGGCGGGGAGATACGCAGTATTTT
D: .; J: TRBJ1-1; size: .; V: TRBV27; CDR3: CASSSTGLNTEAFF; DNA: TGTGCCAGCAGTTCTACAGGGTTAAACACTGAAGCTTTCTTT
D: TRBD1; J: TRBJ1-2; size: .; V: TRBV7-9; CDR3: CASSPRGSGTGPYGYTF; DNA: TGTGCCAGCAGCCCTAGAGGGTCAGGGACAGGGCCGTATGGCTACACCTTC
D: .; J: TRBJ2-6; size: many; V: TRBV7-7; CDR3: CASSLFGANVLTF; DNA: TGTGCCAGCAGCCTTTTTGGGGCCAACGTCCTGACTTTC
D: TRBD1; J: TRBJ1-1; size: .; V: TRBV19; CDR3: CASSETGADTEAFF; DNA: TGTGCCAGTAGTGAGACAGGGGCGGACACTGAAGCTTTCTTT
D: .; J: TRBJ2-5; size: .; V: TRBV4-2; CDR3: CASSQDPARGVETQYF; DNA: TGTGCCAGCAGCCAAGATCCGGCCAGGGGGGTAGAGACCCAGTACTTC
D: TRBD2; J: TRBJ2-2; size: .; V: TRBV7-9; CDR3: CAIGAGVSSTGELFF; DNA: TGTGCCATCGGAGCGGGGGTTTCGAGCACCGGGGAGCTGTTTTTT
D: TRBD1; J: TRBJ2-2; size: .; V: TRBV5-6; CDR3: CASSLGQGATGELFF; DNA: TGTGCCAGCAGCTTGGGCCAGGGGGCGACCGGGGAGCTGTTTTTT
D: .; J: TRBJ2-3; size: .; V: TRBV28; CDR3: CASSLLGQDTQYF; DNA: TGTGCCAGCAGTTTATTGGGGCAAGATACGCAGTATTTT
D: .; J: TRBJ1-6; size: .; V: TRBV7-6; CDR3: CASSSDILQNNSPLHF; DNA: TGTGCCAGCAGCTCTGATATCCTCCAGAATAATTCACCCCTCCACTTT
D: .; J: TRBJ1-1; size: .; V: TRBV4-1; CDR3: CASSPRTRNTEAFF; DNA: TGCGCCAGCAGCCCCCGGACAAGGAACACTGAAGCTTTCTTT
D: .; J: TRBJ2-7; size: .; V: TRBV5-3; CDR3: CARSTQSYEQYF; DNA: TGTGCCAGAAGCACCCAATCTTACGAGCAGTACTTC
D: .; J: TRBJ2-5; size: .; V: TRBV27; CDR3: CASSLLGRAETQYF; DNA: TGTGCCAGCAGTTTATTGGGCAGGGCGGAGACCCAGTACTTC
D: .; J: TRBJ1-2; size: .; V: TRBV28; CDR3: CASSLVGANGYTF; DNA: TGTGCCAGCAGTTTAGTAGGGGCGAATGGCTACACCTTC
D: TRBD2; J: TRBJ2-7; size: .; V: TRBV6-6; CDR3: CASSYSIPSGAYEQYF; DNA: TGTGCCAGCAGTTACTCGATACCTAGCGGGGCCTACGAGCAGTACTTC
D: .; J: TRBJ2-3; size: .; V: TRBV2; CDR3: CASSDGRGTDTQYF; DNA: TGTGCCAGCAGTGACGGCAGGGGAACAGATACGCAGTATTTT
D: TRBD2; J: TRBJ2-1; size: .; V: TRBV6-4; CDR3: CASSLLPSGTYNEQFF; DNA: TGTGCCAGCAGTCTCCTCCCTAGCGGAACCTACAATGAGCAGTTCTTC
D: TRBD1; J: TRBJ1-5; size: .; V: TRBV4-1; CDR3: CASSQVHRGTGQPQHF; DNA: TGCGCCAGCAGCCAAGTCCACAGGGGGACCGGTCAGCCCCAGCATTTT
D: .; J: TRBJ1-3; size: .; V: TRBV19; CDR3: CASSQQDFSGNTIYF; DNA: TGTGCCAGTTCACAACAGGATTTCTCTGGAAACACCATATATTTT
D: TRBD2; J: TRBJ2-7; size: .; V: TRBV6-6; CDR3: CASSLAGGRGEQYF; DNA: TGTGCCAGCAGCTTAGCGGGGGGGCGAGGGGAGCAGTACTTC
D: .; J: TRBJ1-2; size: .; V: TRBV5-1; CDR3: CATTTGSGSGYTF; DNA: TGCGCCACTACAACAGGGAGCGGCTCTGGCTACACCTTC
D: TRBD1; J: TRBJ1-4; size: few; V: TRBV6-5; CDR3: CASRQGSTNEKLFF; DNA: TGTGCCAGCCGACAGGGATCAACTAATGAAAAACTGTTTTTT
D: TRBD1; J: TRBJ1-4; size: few; V: TRBV5-6; CDR3: CASSLVRDRDEKLFF; DNA: TGTGCCAGCAGCTTGGTCCGGGACAGGGACGAAAAACTGTTTTTT
D: .; J: TRBJ1-1; size: .; V: TRBV15; CDR3: CATSPREGRAEAFF; DNA: TGTGCCACCAGCCCGCGTGAGGGTCGGGCTGAAGCTTTCTTT
D: .; J: TRBJ2-7; size: .; V: TRBV6-1; CDR3: CASTYVGGTSYEQYF; DNA: TGTGCCAGTACCTATGTCGGCGGGACCTCCTACGAGCAGTACTTC
D: .; J: TRBJ1-6; size: .; V: TRBV12-5; CDR3: CASGLAGLYSPLHF; DNA: TGTGCTAGTGGTTTGGCGGGTTTGTATTCACCCCTCCACTTT
D: TRBD1; J: TRBJ1-5; size: .; V: TRBV5-3; CDR3: CARSLGPGQGVSNQPQHF; DNA: TGTGCCAGAAGCTTAGGTCCGGGACAGGGGGTGAGCAATCAGCCCCAGCATTTT
D: .; J: TRBJ1-1; size: .; V: TRBV14; CDR3: CASSQDLWEEAFF; DNA: TGTGCCAGCAGCCAAGATCTGTGGGAGGAGGCTTTCTTT
D: TRBD1; J: TRBJ2-7; size: .; V: TRBV7-8; CDR3: CASSLQGVQGYEQYF; DNA: TGTGCCAGCAGCTTACAGGGGGTTCAGGGTTACGAGCAGTACTTC
D: .; J: TRBJ1-2; size: .; V: TRBV6-5; CDR3: CASSCTGLYCGYTF; DNA: TGTGCCAGCAGCTGTACAGGGCTTTACTGCGGCTACACCTTC
D: TRBD1; J: TRBJ2-7; size: once; V: TRBV13; CDR3: CASSEPGQVREQYF; DNA: TGTGCCAGCAGCGAACCGGGACAGGTGCGCGAGCAGTACTTC
D: TRBD1; J: TRBJ1-5; size: .; V: TRBV6-1; CDR3: CASSDKDRVVDQPQHF; DNA: TGTGCCAGCAGTGATAAGGACAGGGTTGTAGATCAGCCCCAGCATTTT
D: .; J: TRBJ2-3; size: few; V: TRBV7-2; CDR3: CASSRPPLLSTQYF; DNA: TGTGCCAGCAGCCGTCCCCCATTACTCTCGACGCAGTATTTT
D: .; J: TRBJ2-3; size: .; V: TRBV18; CDR3: CASSPEGGDTQYF; DNA: TGTGCCAGCTCACCAGAAGGGGGAGATACGCAGTATTTT
D: TRBD1; J: TRBJ1-5; size: .; V: TRBV27; CDR3: CASSLTGAKNQPQHF; DNA: TGTGCCAGCAGTTTGACAGGGGCGAAAAATCAGCCCCAGCATTTT
D: .; J: TRBJ1-4; size: .; V: TRBV5-5; CDR3: CASRAPGWNEKLFF; DNA: TGTGCCAGCAGAGCCCCAGGATGGAATGAAAAACTGTTTTTT
D: .; J: TRBJ1-1; size: .; V: TRBV18; CDR3: CASSLTWNTEAFF; DNA: TGTGCCAGCTCGTTGACATGGAACACTGAAGCTTTCTTT
D: .; J: TRBJ2-1; size: few; V: TRBV27; CDR3: CASSFTYDLPPRHEQFF; DNA: TGTGCCAGCAGTTTTACCTACGACCTCCCCCCGAGGCATGAGCAGTTCTTC
D: TRBD1; J: TRBJ1-2; size: once; V: TRBV28; CDR3: CASSLRTGYGYTF; DNA: TGTGCCAGCAGTTTAAGGACAGGCTATGGCTACACCTTC
D: .; J: TRBJ1-1; size: few; V: TRBV2; CDR3: CASPTRVSANTEAFF; DNA: TGTGCCAGCCCCACCCGGGTTTCGGCGAACACTGAAGCTTTCTTT
D: TRBD1; J: TRBJ2-3; size: .; V: TRBV30; CDR3: CAWNPTGGLGDTQYF; DNA: TGTGCCTGGAACCCGACAGGGGGCCTTGGAGATACGCAGTATTTT
D: .; J: TRBJ2-3; size: .; V: TRBV19; CDR3: CASSPQGGDGDTQYF; DNA: TGTGCCAGTAGTCCCCAAGGGGGGGACGGAGATACGCAGTATTTT
D: .; J: TRBJ2-2; size: .; V: TRBV4-3; CDR3: CASSPGRSSTGELFF; DNA: TGCGCCAGCAGCCCCGGTCGGTCGAGCACCGGGGAGCTGTTTTTT
D: TRBD1; J: TRBJ1-5; size: .; V: TRBV19; CDR3: CASSIGTVVSDNQPQHF; DNA: TGTGCCAGTAGTATCGGGACAGTGGTTTCGGACAATCAGCCCCAGCATTTT
D: TRBD1; J: TRBJ2-7; size: .; V: TRBV5-1; CDR3: CASSLNTKTGMVYEQYF; DNA: TGCGCCAGCAGCCTAAACACCAAGACAGGGATGGTCTACGAGCAGTACTTC
D: TRBD2; J: TRBJ2-1; size: few; V: TRBV6-5; CDR3: CASRFLAGGPHEQFF; DNA: TGTGCCAGCAGATTTCTAGCGGGGGGGCCCCATGAGCAGTTCTTC
D: .; J: TRBJ2-2; size: .; V: TRBV5-1; CDR3: CASSETAGGNTGELFF; DNA: TGCGCCAGCAGCGAAACGGCCGGGGGGAACACCGGGGAGCTGTTTTTT
D: .; J: TRBJ2-3; size: .; V: TRBV21-1; CDR3: CASSPGRSSTDTQYF; DNA: TGTGCCAGCAGCCCAGGGCGCTCTAGCACAGATACGCAGTATTTT
D: .; J: TRBJ1-4; size: .; V: TRBV2; CDR3: CASGDGGATNEKLFF; DNA: TGTGCCAGCGGTGACGGAGGGGCAACTAATGAAAAACTGTTTTTT
D: .; J: TRBJ1-1; size: .; V: TRBV5-1; CDR3: CASSPGPGGDAFF; DNA: TGCGCCAGCAGCCCGGGACCGGGCGGGGACGCTTTCTTT
D: TRBD1; J: TRBJ2-7; size: .; V: TRBV12-5; CDR3: CASGWDRGSYEQYF; DNA: TGTGCTAGTGGTTGGGACAGGGGGTCCTACGAGCAGTACTTC
D: .; J: TRBJ1-1; size: .; V: TRBV18; CDR3: CASSPSQNTEAFF; DNA: TGTGCCAGCTCACCGTCACAGAACACTGAAGCTTTCTTT
D: TRBD2; J: TRBJ2-3; size: .; V: TRBV13; CDR3: CASSIYGLAGGPATDTQYF; DNA: TGTGCCAGCAGCATTTACGGACTAGCGGGGGGCCCAGCCACAGATACGCAGTATTTT
D: .; J: TRBJ1-1; size: .; V: TRBV6-5; CDR3: CASSYIGGLNTEAFF; DNA: TGTGCCAGCAGTTACATTGGCGGCCTGAACACTGAAGCTTTCTTT
D: .; J: TRBJ1-5; size: .; V: TRBV2; CDR3: CASSRGGNQPQHF; DNA: TGTGCCAGCAGTAGGGGTGGGAATCAGCCCCAGCATTTT
D: TRBD2; J: TRBJ2-1; size: .; V: TRBV5-4; CDR3: CASSFNGGNLNEQFF; DNA: TGTGCCAGCAGCTTTAACGGGGGGAACCTCAATGAGCAGTTCTTC